This TCR beta chain was profiled in a study of blood T cell repertoires in COVID-19. Study context: Collection of acute and convalescent COVID-19 samples took place in the United States, Italy and Spain.

The data were produced by immunoSEQ multiplex PCR, yet TCRdb's version contains in-frame clones alone and is incomplete. Altogether 200,000 to 250,000 clones are present, roughly 87% being singletons, with the ten largest covering less than 14%. V lost 2 bases and J 5 bases, leaving 13 bases between the germline ends. Germline V CDR1 and CDR2: LNHDA, SQIVND (reference sequence). The CDR3 runs 14 residues. The receptor comes from a man aged 25-40 years who had recovered from COVID-19. Sequenced: PBMCs or T cells enriched from blood (not recorded which). The J gene is TRBJ2-7, the V gene TRBV19; a possible D gene is TRBD1 (6 bases). For the CDR3, the DNA is TGTGCCAGTAGTATACTACAGGGTCTGGACGAGCAGTACTTC. This encodes CASSILQGLDEQYF.